This T cell receptor beta chain was sequenced in a study of TIL therapy for anti-PD-1-resistant metastatic lung cancer. Study as a whole: Most patients had lung adenocarcinoma; a handful of tumors were EGFR-mutant, two ALK-rearranged; half smoked currently or formerly.

As to this clone: Its specificity is not known.

Time point given: pre-treatment sample, taken before nivolumab and TIL therapy. Stage 4 NSCLC adults joined between late 2017 and 2020. Notes on the study in general: After infusion, TIL clonotypes partly replaced peripheral T cells and declined over months.

The libraries were made with immunoSEQ v3. The table came from immunoSEQ multiplex PCR; TCRdb's copy has only in-frame clones and leaves some out. The data contain 36,000 or so clones, more than 60% of them singletons. This CDR3 spans 17 amino acids. Germline-derived CDR1 and CDR2 are SGHVS and FQNEAQ. V trimming: 5 bases; J trimming: 5 bases; junction bases outside the gene matches: 9. This receptor was obtained from a person between 25 and 79 years old with non-small cell lung cancer. This chain connects TRBV7-8 to TRBJ2-3; the match to TRBD2 covers 14 bases. The material was blood, obtained at baseline. The CDR3 coding sequence is TGTGCCAGCAGCCTATCCGGGACTAGCGGGAGAGAAGATACGCAGTATTTT. Translated, it gives CASSLSGTSGREDTQYF.